These T cell receptor beta chains were read from a single sample in a study of control samples from healthy donors and cancer patients. Some clones are missing from TCRdb's copy, which holds only in-frame ones; the method was immunoSEQ multiplex PCR. The table has approximately 190,000 clones, around 93% seen once. Material for sequencing was blood. These receptors came from a man aged 25 to 40 in good health. The CDR3 runs from the conserved cysteine through the conserved F or W. The D gene is left open where the match is weak. Size values are once, few and many counts, or a class for expanded clones, and some rows have none.

size	V	J	D	DNA	CDR3
NA	TRBV30	TRBJ1-2	NA	TGTGCCTGGAGTGCAGGCCCGAGTTTTGGCTACACCTTC	CAWSAGPSFGYTF
NA	TRBV19	TRBJ1-1	TRBD1	TGTGCCAGTAGCCGCGGACAGGACCTCTCGGTGAGGACTGAAGCTTTCTTT	CASSRGQDLSVRTEAFF
NA	TRBV14	TRBJ1-2	TRBD1	TGTGCCAGCAGCCAAGCGGGAGACAGGGGGCGTGACGGCTACACCTTC	CASSQAGDRGRDGYTF
NA	TRBV19	TRBJ1-6	NA	TGTGCGACTAGTAGAGAGAGCTCCTATAATTCACCCCTCCACTTT	CATSRESSYNSPLHF
once	TRBV2	TRBJ2-3	NA	TGTGCCAGCAGTGAATTGAGGGGCACAGATACGCAGTATTTT	CASSELRGTDTQYF
NA	TRBV3-1/TRBV3-2	TRBJ2-7	NA	TGTGCCAGCAGCCAAGATCTAGGCGTTACCTACGAGCAGTACTTC	CASSQDLGVTYEQYF
NA	TRBV3-1/TRBV3-2	TRBJ2-7	TRBD1	TGTGCCAGCAGCCAGTGGACAGGAGCAACCTACGAGCAGTACTTC	CASSQWTGATYEQYF
NA	TRBV27	TRBJ1-3	NA	TGTGCCAGCAGTTTACACAGCGGAAACACCATATATTTT	CASSLHSGNTIYF
NA	TRBV5-1	TRBJ1-6	NA	TGCGCCAGCAGCGAGACCCGGAGCTCCTATAATTCACCCCTCCACTTT	CASSETRSSYNSPLHF
few	TRBV2	TRBJ1-1	NA	TGTGCCAGCAGTGAACTGCCGAACACTGAAGCTTTCTTT	CASSELPNTEAFF
NA	TRBV7-9	TRBJ1-5	NA	TGTGCCAGCAGCCGGGCGGGGAATCAGCCCCAGCATTTT	CASSRAGNQPQHF
NA	TRBV19	TRBJ1-5	NA	TGTGCCAGTAGTTCGGGCAGGCTAGAAAACTATCAGCCCCAGCATTTT	CASSSGRLENYQPQHF
NA	TRBV2	TRBJ2-1	NA	TGTGCCAGCAGCCCGGTGGGGGTTTCGGATGAGCAGTTCTTC	CASSPVGVSDEQFF
once	TRBV9	TRBJ1-4	NA	TGTGCCAGCAGCGTAGGCAGGGGAGGAGGGGAAAAACTGTTTTTT	CASSVGRGGGEKLFF
NA	TRBV7-8	TRBJ1-6	NA	TGTGCCAGCAGCTTAAGGTCCGGGCCCCTCCACTTT	CASSLRSGPLHF
NA	TRBV24-1	TRBJ1-4	NA	TGTGCCACCAGTGTGGGGGAAAAACTGTTTTTT	CATSVGEKLFF
few	TRBV10-2	TRBJ1-5	TRBD1	TGCGCCAGCAGAGAGGGACAGGTTAATCAGCCCCAGCATTTT	CASREGQVNQPQHF
few	TRBV10-3	TRBJ1-1	NA	TGTGCCAGCTTGGACAGAACGAGAAGCCAGAACACTGAAGCTTTCTTT	CASLDRTRSQNTEAFF
NA	TRBV11-2	TRBJ2-5	TRBD2	TGTGCCAGCAGAACTAGCGGGGGCCATCAAGAGACCCAGTACTTC	CASRTSGGHQETQYF
NA	TRBV6-5	TRBJ1-2	TRBD1	TGTGCCAGCAGTTACGCGGCAGGGGGTGGTGTCGATGGCTACACCTTC	CASSYAAGGGVDGYTF
NA	TRBV7-2	TRBJ1-1	NA	TGTGCCAGCAGCTTAGGGGGGGCAGGGAGCACTGAAGCTTTCTTT	CASSLGGAGSTEAFF
NA	TRBV30	TRBJ1-1	NA	TGTGCCTGGACGGGACACCGGAACACTGAAGCTTTCTTT	CAWTGHRNTEAFF
NA	TRBV3-1/TRBV3-2	TRBJ1-2	NA	TGTGCCAGCAGCGGGCGAACCCAGGACAACTATGGCTACACCTTC	CASSGRTQDNYGYTF
NA	TRBV5-8	TRBJ1-5	NA	TGTGCCAGCAGCTTACGGCCGACGGGGGGGAATCAGCCCCAGCATTTT	CASSLRPTGGNQPQHF
once	TRBV7-3	TRBJ1-3	NA	TGTGCCAGCACCCTTGGGACTGGAAACACCATATATTTT	CASTLGTGNTIYF
once	TRBV3-1/TRBV3-2	TRBJ1-1	TRBD1	TGTGCCAGCAGCCCCCGGGACAGGGGTCTCGGAGCTTTCTTT	CASSPRDRGLGAFF
NA	TRBV3-1/TRBV3-2	TRBJ2-2	NA	TGTGCCAGCAGCCAAGGGCGGCTAGCGAGCACCGGGGAGCTGTTTTTT	CASSQGRLASTGELFF
NA	TRBV7-9	TRBJ1-1	NA	TGTGCCAGTACGAGGGAGGGCACTGAAGCTTTCTTT	CASTREGTEAFF
NA	TRBV5-6	TRBJ1-2	NA	TGTGCCAGCAGCGATTGGGACGGCTATGGCTACACCTTC	CASSDWDGYGYTF
once	TRBV11-2	TRBJ1-6	NA	TGTGCCAGCAGCTTTAATGAGATGGGGTCACCCCTCCACTTT	CASSFNEMGSPLHF
NA	TRBV19	TRBJ2-7	NA	TGTGCCAGTAGTATCCGGTACGAGCAGTACTTC	CASSIRYEQYF
NA	TRBV20-1	TRBJ2-1	NA	TGCAGTGCTAGAGATCCTGGCGGGGACTTCTTC	CSARDPGGDFF
NA	TRBV19	TRBJ2-7	TRBD2	TGTGCCAGTAACAAGCGGGATCTCAACCACGAGCAGTACTTC	CASNKRDLNHEQYF
NA	TRBV19	TRBJ2-1	NA	TGTGCCAGTAGTATAGAAGGGGCCACAAATGAGCAGTTCTTC	CASSIEGATNEQFF
NA	TRBV5-1	TRBJ1-1	NA	TGCGCCAGCAGCTCATTAGCCGGGGGTAACACTGAAGCTTTCTTT	CASSSLAGGNTEAFF
NA	TRBV3-1/TRBV3-2	TRBJ1-2	NA	TGTGCCAGCAGCCAAATTCAGGGTCGAGATGGCTACACCTTC	CASSQIQGRDGYTF
NA	TRBV4-2	TRBJ2-7	NA	TGTGCCAGCAGCCAAGAGGTACAGGGCTCCTACGAGCAGTACTTC	CASSQEVQGSYEQYF
NA	TRBV10-3	TRBJ1-5	NA	TGTGCCATCAGTGAGAATAATCAGCCCCAGCATTTT	CAISENNQPQHF
NA	TRBV6-5	TRBJ2-1	NA	TGTGCCAGCAGAGATGGCGGCAGTTACAATGAGCAGTTCTTC	CASRDGGSYNEQFF
once	TRBV6-5	TRBJ1-2	TRBD1	TGTGCCAGCAGTTATCTGACAGGGGGCGCATCTGGCTACACCTTC	CASSYLTGGASGYTF
NA	TRBV6-5	TRBJ2-7	NA	TGTGCCAGCAGACAGGGCCAGAACTACGAGCAGTACTTC	CASRQGQNYEQYF
NA	TRBV7-6	TRBJ2-2	NA	TGTGCCAGCAGCTTAGCCAGGGGGAACACCGGGGAGCTGTTTTTT	CASSLARGNTGELFF
NA	TRBV27	TRBJ2-1	NA	TGTGCCAGCAGGGGCTTCGGATTTGGAGGCAATGAGCAGTTCTTC	CASRGFGFGGNEQFF
NA	TRBV5-1	TRBJ2-3	TRBD1	TGCGCCAGCAGCTTGGGACAGGGGCTAGATACGCAGTATTTT	CASSLGQGLDTQYF
NA	TRBV5-4	TRBJ2-3	TRBD2	TGTGCCAGCAGCACACATAGCGGGGGGCCAGATACGCAGTATTTT	CASSTHSGGPDTQYF
NA	TRBV7-2	TRBJ2-4	TRBD2	TGTGCCAGCAGCCCCCGGGGGCGGGGGGGTTCCAAAAACATTCAGTACTTC	CASSPRGRGGSKNIQYF
NA	TRBV27	TRBJ1-4	NA	TGTGCCAGCATTAGAAGGAGCAATAATGAAAAACTGTTTTTT	CASIRRSNNEKLFF
few	TRBV2	TRBJ2-7	NA	TGTGCCAGCAGCACTGGACACTCCTACGAGCAGTACTTC	CASSTGHSYEQYF
NA	TRBV6-1	TRBJ2-1	TRBD2	TGTGCCAGCAGTGAAGTAGCTAGCGGGGGGCGGAATGAGCAGTTCTTC	CASSEVASGGRNEQFF
NA	TRBV19	TRBJ1-1	TRBD1	TGTGCCAGTAGTGGACAGGCGAACACTGAAGCTTTCTTT	CASSGQANTEAFF
NA	TRBV7-8	TRBJ1-3	NA	TGTGCCAGCAGCTCCCGTACAGGCATCTCTGGAAACACCATATATTTT	CASSSRTGISGNTIYF
NA	TRBV5-5	TRBJ2-7	TRBD2	TGTGCCAGCAGCTTTTCGGACGGGGGGGCCTACGAGCAGTACTTC	CASSFSDGGAYEQYF
NA	TRBV19	TRBJ2-2	NA	TGTGCCAGTAGTTACGGGGGTTACACCGGGGAGCTGTTTTTT	CASSYGGYTGELFF
once	TRBV30	TRBJ1-4	NA	TGTGCCTGGAGTGTAATGGCCCTTGGGGAAAAACTGTTTTTT	CAWSVMALGEKLFF
NA	TRBV28	TRBJ2-7	TRBD1	TGTGCCAGCAGTCTACCGGGACAGGGGGGCGAGCAGTACTTC	CASSLPGQGGEQYF